These 9 T cell receptor beta chains share one sample of origin, sequenced in a study of cytomegalovirus exposure and HLA in healthy donors. It was with 60 Vbeta and 13 Jbeta primers that the PCR ran. Measured with immunoSEQ multiplex PCR; TCRdb has only the in-frame clones, and not every one. This table holds some 220,000 clones, more than 70% found once. Sample: PBMCs. The origin of the receptors is a boy younger than 18 in good health and CMV-seronegative.

The genes are TRBV11-3 and TRBJ1-4; unclear D gene. The CDR3 loop spans 16 amino acids. The germline V and J ends were trimmed by 0 bases and 6 bases, with 14 bases remaining between them. Germline V gene lookup returns CDR1 SGHNT and CDR2 YENEEA. DNA for the CDR3: TGTGCCAGCAGCTTAGATCGCGGGGTAGCATATGAAAAACTGTTTTTT. Protein: CASSLDRGVAYEKLFF.

The V gene is TRBV6-1, the J gene TRBJ1-2, with 7 nucleotides matching TRBD1. V lost 5 bases and J lost 0; bases outside the gene matches: 6. The V gene's germline CDR1 is MNHNS and CDR2 SASEGT. This CDR3 contains 15 residues. CDR3 loop: CASSQTGTANYGYTF. CDR3 coding DNA: TGTGCCAGCAGTCAGACCGGGACAGCTAACTATGGCTACACCTTC.

The chain combines TRBV7-9 with TRBJ2-7, with 7 bases identical to TRBD2. J was trimmed by 1 base and V by 5 bases; bases with no gene match: 11. CDR3 length: 16 residues. Germline loops: CDR1 SEHNR, CDR2 FQNEAQ (reference sequence). Here the CDR3 reads CASSKAGLAPSYEQYF. CDR3 bases: TGTGCCAGCAGCAAAGCGGGGCTAGCGCCATCCTACGAGCAGTACTTC.

The V gene is TRBV7-2, the J gene TRBJ2-7; D not certain. This CDR3 region has 14 residues. Trimming took off 0 bases at V and 4 bases at J, with 10 bases between the two ends. Germline V gives CDR1 SGHTA, CDR2 FQGNSA. The CDR3 coding sequence is TGTGCCAGCAGCTTAGCCACTGTTGTATACGAGCAGTACTTC. It encodes CASSLATVVYEQYF.

The genes are TRBV4-1 and TRBJ2-7; TRBD2 is a possible D gene (5 bases). The CDR3 has 16 residues. V was shortened by 1 base and J by 4 bases, with 17 bases between the two germline ends. Germline-derived CDR1 and CDR2 are MGHRA and YSYEKL. CDR3 coding DNA: TGCGCCAGCAGCCAAGGGGCACTAGACTACCCTTACGAGCAGTACTTC. As protein: CASSQGALDYPYEQYF.

Comment on this clone: At the DNA level, this CDR3 is encoded by other sequences in the same sample as well. The chain uses TRBV5-1 and TRBJ1-1, with 7 bases identical to TRBD1. The CDR3 length is 13 residues. The germline V gene has CDR1 SGHRS and CDR2 YFSETQ. J lost 3 bases, V lost 1 base, and 0 bases had no gene match. The CDR3 DNA reads TGCGCCAGCAGCTTGACAGGGGACACTGAAGCTTTCTTT. This codes for CASSLTGDTEAFF. Full variable domain (remainder filled in from reference TRBV5-1 and TRBJ1-1): KAGVTQTPRYLIKTRGQQVTLSCSPISGHRSVSWYQQTPGQGLQFLFEYFSETQRNKGNFPGRFSGRQFSNSRSEMNVSTLELGDSALYLCASSLTGDTEAFFGQGTRLTVV.

The chain carries TRBV23-1 and TRBJ2-5; a possible D gene is TRBD2 (6 bases). TRBV23-1 belongs to the ORF category, with a function that is uncertain. This CDR3 spans 17 amino acids. V gave up 0 bases and J gave up 5 bases, with 19 bases separating them. CDR3 DNA sequence: TGCGCCAGCAGTCAATCCTTAAGGGACTCACTTGTCGAGACCCAGTACTTC. This translates into CASSQSLRDSLVETQYF.

This clone was counted between two and nine times. The V call is TRBV27, the J call TRBJ2-6, with a tentative D call TRBD1 (6 bases). Germline loops: CDR1 MNHEY, CDR2 SMNVEV (reference sequence). There are 16 residues in the CDR3. The ends were cut back, 11 bases at V and 0 bases at J, with 17 bases in the middle. CDR3 DNA: TGTGCCGGCGACAGGAATTCTACCTCTGGGGCCAACGTCCTGACTTTC. As protein: CAGDRNSTSGANVLTF.

V is TRBV7-2 and J is TRBJ2-5; 7 bases are shared with TRBD2. Germline values: CDR1 SGHTA, CDR2 FQGNSA. The CDR3 runs 15 residues. Trimming removed 1 base from V and 3 bases from J; junction bases left unmatched: 5. CDR3 in DNA: TGTGCCAGCAGCTTAGTGGCCGCGGGAGAAGAGACCCAGTACTTC. Translated: CASSLVAAGEETQYF.